A single sample gave rise to the 2 T cell receptor beta chains below, sequenced in a study of blood T cell repertoires in COVID-19 (dated by TCRdb to 2020 to 2021). The library was built by means of the immunoSEQ multiplex PCR assay. This is the immuneACCESS table as TCRdb keeps it, with only in-frame sequences that have V and J called. A part of the clones is gone; compared with another copy, unresolved V genes explain less than half, and the rest is unexplained. A total of 150,000 or so clones appear in this sample, approximately 83% of them only once. The top ten clones comprise less than 3% of the sample. Material for sequencing was peripheral blood. These receptors originate from a woman between 55 and 75 years old with acute or convalescent COVID-19.

This clone occurred once. This chain connects TRBV9 to TRBJ1-3; D not resolved. Trimming pared 0 bases from V and 0 bases from J, leaving 10 bases between. Germline-derived CDR1 and CDR2 are SGDLS and YYNGEE. The CDR3 is 16 residues long. As DNA, the CDR3 is TGTGCCAGCAGCGTAGACGTGGGGAGCTCTGGAAACACCATATATTTT. Protein: CASSVDVGSSGNTIYF.

This chain uses TRBV6-5 with TRBJ1-5; D gene ambiguous. In germline, CDR1 is MNHEY, CDR2 SVGAGI. This CDR3 region has 12 residues. Between the trimmed V and J ends, which lost 6 bases and 5 bases, there was a span of 8 bases. The CDR3 reads CASRYGDQPQHF. In nucleotides, the CDR3 is TGTGCCAGCAGGTACGGAGATCAGCCCCAGCATTTT.